One sample yielded the 19 T cell receptor beta chains listed below, sequenced in a study of OX40 agonist ivuxolimab in advanced cancers. Assay used: immunoSEQ multiplex PCR; TCRdb lists only in-frame clones, some missing. The data show 60,000 to 100,000 clones, around 92% seen once. Here the sequenced sample was CD4+ or CD8+ T cells sorted from blood, taken in a trial of the OX40 agonist ivuxolimab. These TCRs come from an adult with an advanced solid tumor such as melanoma, head and neck, liver or kidney cancer.

This clone appeared once. V gene TRBV5-1 combines with J gene TRBJ1-2; 7 nucleotides line up with TRBD1. CDR1 is SGHRS and CDR2 is YFSETQ in the germline V gene. The CDR3 length is 15 residues. Germline trimming cut 2 bases from V and 1 base from J; bases unmatched to any gene: 5. CDR3 sequence reads: CASSFRDSLNYGYTF. For the CDR3, the DNA is TGCGCCAGCAGCTTCCGGGACAGCCTTAACTATGGCTACACCTTC.

V gene TRBV19 combines with J gene TRBJ1-1, with TRBD1 matching over 7 bases. CDR3 size: 14 residues. Trimming cost V 8 bases and J 4 bases; bases outside gene matches: 10. Looked up from germline, CDR1 is LNHDA and CDR2 is SQIVND (reference sequence). DNA of the CDR3: TGTGCCAGTTCAGACAGGGCGTGGGTCACTGAAGCTTTCTTT. This codes for CASSDRAWVTEAFF. Full variable domain (rest looked up from reference TRBV19 and TRBJ1-1): DGGITQSPKYLFRKEGQNVTLSCEQNLNHDAMYWYRQDPGQGLRLIYYSQIVNDFQKGDIAEGYSVSREKKESFPLTVTSAQKNPTAFYLCASSDRAWVTEAFFGQGTRLTVV.

DNA of the CDR3: TGTGCCAGCAGCTTAGCGGGGAACAGGAATGAGCAGTTCTTC. Residues: CASSLAGNRNEQFF. The rearrangement uses TRBV11-1 and TRBJ2-1, with D maybe TRBD1 (5 bases). The V gene lost 0 bases and the J gene lost 7 bases, with 10 bases spanning the gap. The CDR3 has 14 amino acids. Germline loops: CDR1 SGHAT, CDR2 FQDESV (reference sequence).

This chain links TRBV5-6 with TRBJ2-7, with D uncertain. The V end was cut by 0 bases, the J end by 3 bases, with 10 bases between. The CDR3 has 14 residues. Per the germline V gene, CDR1 is SGHDT and CDR2 is YYEEEE. CDR3 DNA: TGTGCCAGCAGCTTGGGCACAGAGGTCTACGAGCAGTACTTC. It yields the protein CASSLGTEVYEQYF.

This chain connects TRBV19 to TRBJ2-7; no clear D gene. Germline assignment: CDR1 LNHDA and CDR2 SQIVND (reference sequence). Trimming took off 5 bases at V and 0 bases at J, with 14 bases between the two ends. This CDR3 is built from 15 residues. The CDR3 DNA reads as TGTGCCAGTAGTCCTGGGTTAGGCGGCTCCTACGAGCAGTACTTC. It yields the protein CASSPGLGGSYEQYF.

This chain uses TRBV5-1 with TRBJ2-7, with 7 positions matching TRBD1. CDR1 SGHRS and CDR2 YFSETQ come from the germline V gene. Losses at the gene ends were 0 bases for V and 2 bases for J; bases not matched to a gene: 2. This CDR3 has 14 amino acids. CDR3 residues: CASSLGDSTYEQYF. As DNA, the CDR3 is TGCGCCAGCAGCTTGGGGGACAGTACCTACGAGCAGTACTTC.

The genes are TRBV6-5 and TRBJ2-7, with D unresolved. The V end was cut by 2 bases, the J end by 2 bases, with 10 bases between. CDR3 length: 14 amino acids. Germline V CDR1 and CDR2: MNHEY, SVGAGI. As DNA, the CDR3 is TGTGCCAGCAGTTACGATGGTGGTGCCTACGAGCAGTACTTC. Its translation is CASSYDGGAYEQYF.

This clone was recorded a few times. The chain couples TRBV18 to TRBJ1-2; no clear D gene. Germline assignment: CDR1 KGHSH and CDR2 LQKENI. The CDR3 sequence is 15 residues long. Trimming stripped 3 bases from V and 3 bases from J, with 14 bases between. CDR3 sequence reads: CASSPVSGPYYGYTF. CDR3 DNA sequence: TGTGCCAGCTCACCCGTCAGTGGGCCTTACTATGGCTACACCTTC.

J is TRBJ1-1 and V is TRBV5-1; no firm D call. Germline assignment: CDR1 SGHRS and CDR2 YFSETQ. The CDR3 extends over 15 amino acids. Between the trimmed V and J ends, which lost 0 bases and 4 bases, there was a span of 13 bases. The CDR3 coding sequence is TGCGCCAGCAGCTTGGACAGATTGACTTCCACTGAAGCTTTCTTT. Its translation is CASSLDRLTSTEAFF.

The V and J genes are TRBV9 and TRBJ2-7, with 8 bases lining up with TRBD1. Per the germline V gene, CDR1 is SGDLS and CDR2 is YYNGEE. V dropped 3 bases and J dropped 7; count of bases not matched to a gene: 3. There are 12 residues in the CDR3. The CDR3 DNA sequence: TGTGCCAGCAGCGGACAGGGGTTAGAGCAGTACTTC. This gives the protein CASSGQGLEQYF.

The chain employs TRBV9 and TRBJ2-1; TRBD2 agrees at 11 bases. This CDR3 region has 15 residues. After removal of 0 bases from V and 8 bases from J, the junction contained 4 bases not matched to a gene. The germline V gene has CDR1 SGDLS and CDR2 YYNGEE. CDR3 sequence (DNA): TGTGCCAGCAGCGTAGTAGCGGGGGGGCTCGATGAGCAGTTCTTC. Amino acids: CASSVVAGGLDEQFF.

V usage is TRBV5-6 and J usage is TRBJ2-2, with 11 nucleotides matching TRBD1. Germline CDR1 and CDR2: SGHDT and YYEEEE. The CDR3 is 16 residues long. Trimming at V came to 3 bases and at J to 1 base, leaving 2 bases not matched to a gene. CDR3 DNA sequence: TGTGCCAGCAGCTGGGACAGGGGGAGGAACACCGGGGAGCTGTTTTTT. Its translation: CASSWDRGRNTGELFF.

This rearrangement joins TRBV4-1 to TRBJ2-7; 9 bases are a match to TRBD1. This CDR3 comprises 14 residues. Germline assignment: CDR1 MGHRA and CDR2 YSYEKL. V was pared by 4 bases and J by 3 bases, with 4 bases of the junction left unmatched. CDR3 bases: TGCGCCAGCAGCCCCCGGGACAGGGTCTACGAGCAGTACTTC. Translation: CASSPRDRVYEQYF.

The table lists this clone with a count of one. The rearrangement joins TRBV19 to TRBJ2-1; 7 bases fit TRBD2. Germline assignment: CDR1 LNHDA and CDR2 SQIVND (reference sequence). The CDR3 extends over 15 amino acids. The J segment lost 7 bases and the V segment lost 3 bases, leaving 9 bases of the junction unmatched. CDR3 residues: CASSIAGDLGNEQFF. The CDR3 DNA is TGTGCCAGTAGTATTGCGGGGGATTTGGGAAATGAGCAGTTCTTC.

The rearrangement links TRBV5-1 to TRBJ2-7; a weak D match, TRBD1 (5 bases). This CDR3 region has 11 residues. Trimming pared 5 bases from V and 5 bases from J, leaving 8 bases between. Germline V gene lookup returns CDR1 SGHRS and CDR2 YFSETQ. The CDR3 sequence: CASSQGHEQYF. The CDR3 DNA sequence: TGCGCCAGCAGTCAGGGTCACGAGCAGTACTTC.

This chain joins TRBV2 and TRBJ2-3; TRBD2 aligns across 12 bases. V shed 7 bases and J 0 bases; nucleotides not matched to a gene: 17. The CDR3 has 20 amino acids. Germline V gene data show CDR1 as SNHLY and CDR2 as FYNNEI. The CDR3 DNA sequence: TGTGCCAGCAATACCCATTTTCGGGCTAGCGGGGGGGTTAGCACAGATACGCAGTATTTT. Translation: CASNTHFRASGGVSTDTQYF.

In its sample, this clone was seen once. This chain connects TRBV11-2 to TRBJ2-5; D is uncertain. Germline V lookup: CDR1 SGHAT, CDR2 FQNNGV. The CDR3 covers 14 residues. V lost 3 bases, J lost 4 bases, and 12 bases lay in between. The CDR3 sequence is CASSFHTSGETQYF. The CDR3 DNA reads TGTGCCAGCAGCTTCCATACCAGTGGAGAGACCCAGTACTTC.

This clone has a single count. This rearrangement joins TRBV27 to TRBJ1-5; TRBD1 aligns across 7 bases. CDR3 length equals 18 residues. The J segment lost 3 bases and the V segment lost 1 base, leaving 12 bases of the junction unmatched. Per the germline V gene, CDR1 is MNHEY and CDR2 is SMNVEV (reference sequence). In DNA form, the CDR3 reads TGTGCCAGCAGTTTATTTCCCGTCGACAGGGTGCCCAATCAGCCCCAGCATTTT. This gives the protein CASSLFPVDRVPNQPQHF.

The chain combines TRBV13 with TRBJ1-4; D unresolved. CDR3 size: 13 residues. The germline V and J ends were trimmed by 0 bases and 7 bases, with 6 bases remaining between them. Germline CDR1 and CDR2: PRHDT and FYEKMQ (reference sequence). The CDR3: CASSLGSPEKLFF. CDR3 in DNA: TGTGCCAGCAGCTTAGGCAGCCCTGAAAAACTGTTTTTT.